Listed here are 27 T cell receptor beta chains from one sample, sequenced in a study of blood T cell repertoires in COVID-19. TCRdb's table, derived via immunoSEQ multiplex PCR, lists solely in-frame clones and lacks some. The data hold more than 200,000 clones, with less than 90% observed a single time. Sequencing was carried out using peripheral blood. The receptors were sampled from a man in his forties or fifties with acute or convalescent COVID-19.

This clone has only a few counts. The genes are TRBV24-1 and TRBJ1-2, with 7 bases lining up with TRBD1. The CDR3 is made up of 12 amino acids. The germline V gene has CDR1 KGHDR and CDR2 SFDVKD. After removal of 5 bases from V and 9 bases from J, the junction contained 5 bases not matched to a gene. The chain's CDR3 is CATSATGKSYTF. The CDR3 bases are TGTGCCACCAGTGCGACAGGGAAAAGCTACACCTTC.

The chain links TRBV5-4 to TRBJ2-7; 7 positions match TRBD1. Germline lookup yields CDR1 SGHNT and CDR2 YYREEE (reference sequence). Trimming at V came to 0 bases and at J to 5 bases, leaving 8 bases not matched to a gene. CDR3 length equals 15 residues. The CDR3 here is CASSLGDRALDEQYF. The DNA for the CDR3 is TGTGCCAGCAGCTTGGGCGACAGGGCTTTGGACGAGCAGTACTTC.

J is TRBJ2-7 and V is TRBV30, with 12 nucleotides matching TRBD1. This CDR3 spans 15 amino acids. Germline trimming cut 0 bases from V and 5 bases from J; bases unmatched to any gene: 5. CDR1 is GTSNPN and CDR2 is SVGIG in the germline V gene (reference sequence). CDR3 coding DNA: TGTGCCTGGAGTGTTGGGACAGGGGGCGTCGACGAGCAGTACTTC. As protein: CAWSVGTGGVDEQYF. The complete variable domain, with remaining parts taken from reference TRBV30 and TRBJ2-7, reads SQTIHQWPATLVQPVGSPLSLECTVEGTSNPNLYWYRQAAGRGLQLLFYSVGIGQISSEVPQNLSASRPQDRQFILSSKKLLLSDSGFYLCAWSVGTGGVDEQYFGPGTRLTVT.

In DNA, the CDR3 is TGTGCCAGCAGCTCGAGGGGGCGGGATGAGCAGTTCTTC. Protein: CASSSRGRDEQFF. The genes are TRBV7-6 and TRBJ2-1, with TRBD1 matching 7 bases. Looked up from germline, CDR1 is SGHVS and CDR2 is FNYEAQ. CDR3 length equals 13 residues. V shed 4 bases, J shed 8 bases, and the junction held 5 bases outside the gene matches. The full variable domain, in which reference TRBV7-6 and TRBJ2-1 provide the parts outside the CDR3, is GAGVSQSPRYKVTKRGQDVALRCDPISGHVSLYWYRQALGQGPEFLTYFNYEAQQDKSGLPNDRFSAERPEGSISTLTIQRTEQRDSAMYRCASSSRGRDEQFFGPGTRLTVL.

The chain's CDR3 is CATSEQLAGPSYNEQFF. The CDR3 nucleotides are TGTGCCACCAGTGAACAACTAGCGGGCCCCTCCTACAATGAGCAGTTCTTC. The chain carries TRBV24-1 and TRBJ2-1, with 9 bases aligning to TRBD2. Trimming removed 4 bases from V and 0 bases from J; junction bases left unmatched: 6. This CDR3 has 17 residues. The germline CDR1 and CDR2 sequences are KGHDR and SFDVKD.

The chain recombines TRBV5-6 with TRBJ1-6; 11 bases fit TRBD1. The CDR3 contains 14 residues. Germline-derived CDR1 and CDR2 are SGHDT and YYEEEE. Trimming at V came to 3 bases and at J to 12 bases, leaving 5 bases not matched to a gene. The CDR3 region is CASSWGTGGKPLHF. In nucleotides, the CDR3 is TGTGCCAGCAGCTGGGGGACAGGGGGTAAACCCCTCCACTTT.

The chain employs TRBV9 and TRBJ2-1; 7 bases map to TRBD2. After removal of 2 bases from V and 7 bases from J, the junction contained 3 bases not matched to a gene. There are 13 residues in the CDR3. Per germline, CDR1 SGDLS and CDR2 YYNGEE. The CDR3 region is CASSVGTINEQFF. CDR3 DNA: TGTGCCAGCAGCGTCGGGACTATAAATGAGCAGTTCTTC.

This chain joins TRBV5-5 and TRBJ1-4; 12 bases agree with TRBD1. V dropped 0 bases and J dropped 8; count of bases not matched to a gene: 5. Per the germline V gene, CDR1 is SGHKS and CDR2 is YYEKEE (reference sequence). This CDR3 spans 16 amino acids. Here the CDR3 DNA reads TGTGCCAGCAGCTTGGGGGACAGGGGGCTTGGAGAAAAACTGTTTTTT. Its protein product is CASSLGDRGLGEKLFF.

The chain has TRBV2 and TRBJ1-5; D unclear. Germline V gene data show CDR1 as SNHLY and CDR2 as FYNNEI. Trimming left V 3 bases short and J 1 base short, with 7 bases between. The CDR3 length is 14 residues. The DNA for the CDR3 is TGTGCCAGCAGTGAGGGAGAGAGCAATCAGCCCCAGCATTTT. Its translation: CASSEGESNQPQHF.

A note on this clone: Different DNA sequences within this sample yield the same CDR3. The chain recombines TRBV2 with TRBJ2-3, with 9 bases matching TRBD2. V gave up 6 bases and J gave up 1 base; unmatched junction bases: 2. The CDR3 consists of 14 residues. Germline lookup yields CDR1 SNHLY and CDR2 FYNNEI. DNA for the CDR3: TGTGCCAGCAGGACTAGCGGACGCACAGATACGCAGTATTTT. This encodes CASRTSGRTDTQYF. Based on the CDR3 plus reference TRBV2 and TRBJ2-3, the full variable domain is EPEVTQTPSHQVTQMGQEVILRCVPISNHLYFYWYRQILGQKVEFLVSFYNNEISEKSEIFDDQFSVERPDGSNFTLKIRSTKLEDSAMYFCASRTSGRTDTQYFGPGTRLTVL.

The CDR3 here is CASSTGTGPDTQYF. The CDR3 DNA reads as TGTGCCAGTAGTACCGGGACAGGGCCAGATACGCAGTATTTT. This chain links TRBV19 with TRBJ2-3; 9 bases are a match to TRBD1. The germline gives CDR1 LNHDA, CDR2 SQIVND (reference sequence). This CDR3 has 14 amino acids. J lost 4 bases, V lost 4 bases, and 3 bases had no gene match.

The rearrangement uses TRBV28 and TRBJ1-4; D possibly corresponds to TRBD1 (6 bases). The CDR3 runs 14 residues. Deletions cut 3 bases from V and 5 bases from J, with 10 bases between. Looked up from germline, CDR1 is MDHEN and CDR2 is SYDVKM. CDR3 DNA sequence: TGTGCCAGCAGTTTTAGACAGGTCAATGAAAAACTGTTTTTT. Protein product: CASSFRQVNEKLFF.

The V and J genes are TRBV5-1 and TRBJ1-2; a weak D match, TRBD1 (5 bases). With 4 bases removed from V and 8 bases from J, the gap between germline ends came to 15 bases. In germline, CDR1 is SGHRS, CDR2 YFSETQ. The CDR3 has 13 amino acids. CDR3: CASSPQTAGGYTF. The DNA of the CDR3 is TGCGCCAGCAGCCCCCAGACAGCCGGGGGCTACACCTTC.

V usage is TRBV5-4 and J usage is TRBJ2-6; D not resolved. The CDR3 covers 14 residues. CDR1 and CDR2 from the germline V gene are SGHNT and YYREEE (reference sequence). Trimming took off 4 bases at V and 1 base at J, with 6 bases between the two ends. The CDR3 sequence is CASSLMSGANVLTF. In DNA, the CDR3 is TGTGCCAGCAGCCTAATGTCTGGGGCCAACGTCCTGACTTTC. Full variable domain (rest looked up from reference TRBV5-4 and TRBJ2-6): ETGVTQSPTHLIKTRGQQVTLRCSSQSGHNTVSWYQQALGQGPQFIFQYYREEENGRGNFPPRFSGLQFPNYSSELNVNALELDDSALYLCASSLMSGANVLTFGAGSRLTVL.

Here the CDR3 DNA reads TGTGCCAGCAGAACCTTCGGCCCGGGACAGATCTACGAGCAGTACTTC. It encodes CASRTFGPGQIYEQYF. The chain has TRBV28 and TRBJ2-7; 7 nucleotides line up with TRBD1. Germline CDR1 MDHEN, CDR2 SYDVKM. The CDR3 is made up of 16 amino acids. V trimming: 6 bases; J trimming: 3 bases; junction bases outside the gene matches: 14.

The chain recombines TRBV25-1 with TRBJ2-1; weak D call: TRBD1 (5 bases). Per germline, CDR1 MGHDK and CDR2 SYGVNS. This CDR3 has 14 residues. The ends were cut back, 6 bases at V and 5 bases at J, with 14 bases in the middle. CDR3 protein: CASSSMGPDNEQFF. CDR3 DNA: TGTGCCAGCAGCTCAATGGGGCCAGACAATGAGCAGTTCTTC.

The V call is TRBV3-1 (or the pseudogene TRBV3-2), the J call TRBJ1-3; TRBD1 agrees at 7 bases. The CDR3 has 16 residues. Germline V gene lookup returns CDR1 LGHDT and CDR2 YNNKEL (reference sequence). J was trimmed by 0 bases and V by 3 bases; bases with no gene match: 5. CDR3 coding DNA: TGTGCCAGCAGCCACGAAGGGACAGCCTCTGGAAACACCATATATTTT. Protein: CASSHEGTASGNTIYF.

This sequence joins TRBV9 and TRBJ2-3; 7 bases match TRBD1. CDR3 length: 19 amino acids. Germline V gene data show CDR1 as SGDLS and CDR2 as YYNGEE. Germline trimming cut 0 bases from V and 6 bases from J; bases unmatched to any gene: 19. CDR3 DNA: TGTGCCAGCAGCGTAGATGAAACAGGGGTCCGACCGGGGAGTGATACGCAGTATTTT. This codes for CASSVDETGVRPGSDTQYF. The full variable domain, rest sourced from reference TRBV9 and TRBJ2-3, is DSGVTQTPKHLITATGQRVTLRCSPRSGDLSVYWYQQSLDQGLQFLIQYYNGEERAKGNILERFSAQQFPDLHSELNLSSLELGDSALYFCASSVDETGVRPGSDTQYFGPGTRLTVL.

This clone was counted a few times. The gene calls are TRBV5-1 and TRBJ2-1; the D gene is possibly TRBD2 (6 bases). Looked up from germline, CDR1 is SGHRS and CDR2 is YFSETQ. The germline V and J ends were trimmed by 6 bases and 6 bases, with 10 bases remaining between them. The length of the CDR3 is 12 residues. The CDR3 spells CASKRRGNEQFF. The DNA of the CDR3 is TGCGCCAGCAAACGGAGGGGCAATGAGCAGTTCTTC.

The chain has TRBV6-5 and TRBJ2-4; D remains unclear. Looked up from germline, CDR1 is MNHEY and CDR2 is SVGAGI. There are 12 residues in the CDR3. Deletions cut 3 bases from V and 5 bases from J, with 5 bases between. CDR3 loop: CASSYIQNIQYF. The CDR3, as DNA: TGTGCCAGCAGTTATATTCAAAACATTCAGTACTTC.

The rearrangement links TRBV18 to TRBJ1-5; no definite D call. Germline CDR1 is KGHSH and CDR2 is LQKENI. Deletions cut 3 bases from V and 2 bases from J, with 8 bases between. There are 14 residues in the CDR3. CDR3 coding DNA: TGTGCCAGCTCACCTTACATCGGCAATCAGCCCCAGCATTTT. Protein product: CASSPYIGNQPQHF.

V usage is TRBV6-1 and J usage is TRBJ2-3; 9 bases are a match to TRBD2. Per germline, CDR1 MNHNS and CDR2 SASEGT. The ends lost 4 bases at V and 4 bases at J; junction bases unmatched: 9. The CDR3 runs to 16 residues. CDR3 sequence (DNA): TGTGCCAGCAGTGGCCGCGGCGGGAGGGCCGCAGATACGCAGTATTTT. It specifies CASSGRGGRAADTQYF.

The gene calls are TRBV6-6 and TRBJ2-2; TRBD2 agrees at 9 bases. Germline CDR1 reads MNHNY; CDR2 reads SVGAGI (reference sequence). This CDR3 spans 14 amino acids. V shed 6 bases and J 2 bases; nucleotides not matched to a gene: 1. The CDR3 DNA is TGTGCCAGCAGCCTAGCGGGAAACACCGGGGAGCTGTTTTTT. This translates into CASSLAGNTGELFF.

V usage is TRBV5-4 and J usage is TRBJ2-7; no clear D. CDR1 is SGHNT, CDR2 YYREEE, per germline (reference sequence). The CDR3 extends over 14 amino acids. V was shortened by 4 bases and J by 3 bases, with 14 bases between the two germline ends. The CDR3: CASSPEIGSYEQYF. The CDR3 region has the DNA TGTGCCAGCAGCCCGGAGATAGGAAGCTACGAGCAGTACTTC. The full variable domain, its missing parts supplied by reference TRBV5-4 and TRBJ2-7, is ETGVTQSPTHLIKTRGQQVTLRCSSQSGHNTVSWYQQALGQGPQFIFQYYREEENGRGNFPPRFSGLQFPNYSSELNVNALELDDSALYLCASSPEIGSYEQYFGPGTRLTVT.

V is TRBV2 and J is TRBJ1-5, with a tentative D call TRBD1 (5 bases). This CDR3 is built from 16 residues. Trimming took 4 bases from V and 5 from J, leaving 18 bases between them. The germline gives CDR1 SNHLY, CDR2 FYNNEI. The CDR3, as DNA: TGTGCCAGCAGTGCACCCCCGGGGGAGGGATATCAGCCCCAGCATTTT. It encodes CASSAPPGEGYQPQHF. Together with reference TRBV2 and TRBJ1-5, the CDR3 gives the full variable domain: EPEVTQTPSHQVTQMGQEVILRCVPISNHLYFYWYRQILGQKVEFLVSFYNNEISEKSEIFDDQFSVERPDGSNFTLKIRSTKLEDSAMYFCASSAPPGEGYQPQHFGDGTRLSIL.

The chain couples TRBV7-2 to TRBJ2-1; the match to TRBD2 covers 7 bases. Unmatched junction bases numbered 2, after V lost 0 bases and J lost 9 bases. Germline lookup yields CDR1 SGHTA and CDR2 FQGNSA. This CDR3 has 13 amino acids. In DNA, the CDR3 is TGTGCCAGCAGCTTAGCGGGAGGGCCTGAGCAGTTCTTC. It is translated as CASSLAGGPEQFF.

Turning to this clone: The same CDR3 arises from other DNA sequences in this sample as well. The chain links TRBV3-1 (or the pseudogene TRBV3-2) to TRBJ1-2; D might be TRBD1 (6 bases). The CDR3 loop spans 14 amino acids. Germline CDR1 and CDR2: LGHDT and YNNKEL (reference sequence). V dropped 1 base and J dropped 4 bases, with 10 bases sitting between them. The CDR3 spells CASSQGAGAYGYTF. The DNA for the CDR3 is TGTGCCAGCAGCCAAGGGGCGGGGGCCTATGGCTACACCTTC.